The 2 T cell receptor beta chains reported below all come from one sample, sequenced in a study of CD8 T cells in ankylosing spondylitis. TCRdb passed the 5' RACE reads through MiXCR, listing each CDR3 protein once. Of 230,000 or so distinct CDR3 sequences detected, over 15% appear once; the ten largest clones hold 25% to 40%. The sequencing input was blood, either unsorted or a sorted T cell fraction (not recorded which). These receptors all stem from a male donor with ankylosing spondylitis or in good health (not recorded which).

This clonotype came up once. The chain couples TRBV20-1 to TRBJ2-2, with 11 bases aligning to TRBD2. Germline V lookup: CDR1 DFQATT, CDR2 SNEGSKA (reference sequence). The length of the CDR3 is 17 residues. The J segment lost 1 base and the V segment lost 2 bases, leaving 6 bases of the junction unmatched. The CDR3 is CSARNSGRALNTGELFF. CDR3 sequence (DNA): TGCAGTGCTAGAAATAGCGGGAGGGCCTTGAACACCGGGGAGCTGTTTTTT.

The V gene is TRBV4-2, the J gene TRBJ2-3; 8 bases map to TRBD2. Germline V gives CDR1 LGHNA, CDR2 YNFKEQ. After removal of 4 bases from V and 3 bases from J, the junction contained 6 bases not matched to a gene. The length of the CDR3 is 15 residues. The CDR3 loop reads CASSPGLVGTDTQYF. CDR3 DNA: TGTGCCAGCAGCCCGGGACTAGTCGGGACAGATACGCAGTATTTT.